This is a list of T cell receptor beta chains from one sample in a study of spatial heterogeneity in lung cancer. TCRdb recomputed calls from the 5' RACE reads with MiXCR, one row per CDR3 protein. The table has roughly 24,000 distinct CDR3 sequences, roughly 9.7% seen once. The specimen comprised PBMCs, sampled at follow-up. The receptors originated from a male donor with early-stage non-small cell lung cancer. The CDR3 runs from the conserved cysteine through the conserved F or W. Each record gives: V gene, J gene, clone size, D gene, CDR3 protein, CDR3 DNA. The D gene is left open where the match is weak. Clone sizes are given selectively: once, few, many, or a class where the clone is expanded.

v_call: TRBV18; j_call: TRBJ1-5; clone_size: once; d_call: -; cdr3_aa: CASSPGGIQPQHF; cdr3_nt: TGTGCCAGCTCACCAGGAGGGATTCAGCCCCAGCATTTT
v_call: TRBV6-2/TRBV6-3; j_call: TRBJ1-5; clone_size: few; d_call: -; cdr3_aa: CASRFSNQPQHF; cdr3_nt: TGTGCCAGCAGATTCTCGAATCAGCCCCAGCATTTT
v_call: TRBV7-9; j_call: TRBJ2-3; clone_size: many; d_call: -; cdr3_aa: CASSFGGATDTQYF; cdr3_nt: TGTGCCAGCAGCTTTGGCGGGGCCACAGATACGCAGTATTTT
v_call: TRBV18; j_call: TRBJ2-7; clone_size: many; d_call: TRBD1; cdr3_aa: CASSPDLGGRAYEQYF; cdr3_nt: TGTGCCAGCTCACCAGATCTAGGGGGCAGAGCCTACGAGCAGTACTTC
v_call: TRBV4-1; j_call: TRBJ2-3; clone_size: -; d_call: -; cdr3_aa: CASSQGKVFPDTQYF; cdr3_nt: TGCGCCAGCAGCCAAGGGAAGGTATTCCCAGATACGCAGTATTTT
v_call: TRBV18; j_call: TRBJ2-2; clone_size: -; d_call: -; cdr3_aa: CASSPPGAWTGELFF; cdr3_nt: TGTGCCAGCTCACCACCAGGGGCCTGGACCGGGGAGCTGTTTTTT
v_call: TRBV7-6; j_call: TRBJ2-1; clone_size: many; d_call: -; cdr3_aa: CASSLDNEQFF; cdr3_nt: TGTGCCAGCAGCCTTGACAATGAGCAGTTCTTC
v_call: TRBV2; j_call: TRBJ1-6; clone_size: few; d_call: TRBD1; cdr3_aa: CASRGDRGNSPLHF; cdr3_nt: TGTGCCAGCAGAGGGGACAGGGGTAATTCACCCCTCCACTTT
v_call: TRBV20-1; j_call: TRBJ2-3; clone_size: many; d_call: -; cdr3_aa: CSARGGTDTQYF; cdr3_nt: TGCAGTGCTAGGGGGGGCACAGATACGCAGTATTTT
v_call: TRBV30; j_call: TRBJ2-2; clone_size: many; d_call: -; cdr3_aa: CAWIPGQKNTGELFF; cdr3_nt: TGTGCCTGGATACCGGGACAAAAGAACACCGGGGAGCTGTTTTTT
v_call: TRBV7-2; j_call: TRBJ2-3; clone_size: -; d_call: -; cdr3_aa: CASSLGLFTDTQYF; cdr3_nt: TGTGCCAGCAGCTTAGGACTTTTCACAGATACGCAGTATTTT
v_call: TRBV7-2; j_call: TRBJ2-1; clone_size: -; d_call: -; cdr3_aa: CVSSFPGANEQFF; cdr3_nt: TGTGTCAGCAGCTTCCCAGGGGCGAATGAGCAGTTCTTC
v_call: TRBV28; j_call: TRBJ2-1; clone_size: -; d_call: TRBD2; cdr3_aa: CASSLGETSGGAYEQFF; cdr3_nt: TGTGCCAGCAGTTTAGGAGAGACTAGCGGGGGGGCATATGAGCAGTTCTTC
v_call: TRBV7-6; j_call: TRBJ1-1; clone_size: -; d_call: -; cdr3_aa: CASSLDLNTEAFF; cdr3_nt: TGTGCCAGCAGCTTAGACCTGAACACTGAAGCTTTCTTT
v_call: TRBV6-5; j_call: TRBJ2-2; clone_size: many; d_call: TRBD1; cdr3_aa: CASSRQGSTGELFF; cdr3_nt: TGTGCCAGCAGTCGACAGGGTTCCACCGGGGAGCTGTTTTTT
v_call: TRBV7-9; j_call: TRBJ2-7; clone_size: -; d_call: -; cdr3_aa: CASSLGDLNQGEQYF; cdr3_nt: TGTGCCAGCAGCTTGGGGGACCTTAACCAGGGGGAGCAGTACTTC
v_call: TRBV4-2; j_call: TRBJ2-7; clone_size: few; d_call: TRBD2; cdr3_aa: CASSQDPPSGGAYEQYF; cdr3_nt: TGTGCCAGCAGCCAAGATCCCCCTAGCGGGGGGGCCTACGAGCAGTACTTC
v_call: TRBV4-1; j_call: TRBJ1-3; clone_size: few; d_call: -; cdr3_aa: CASSSREGSGNTIYF; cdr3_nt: TGCGCCAGCAGCTCCCGGGAAGGCTCTGGAAACACCATATATTTT
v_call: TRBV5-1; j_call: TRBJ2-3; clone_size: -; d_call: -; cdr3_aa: CASSLQGQRMLTDTQYF; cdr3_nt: TGCGCCAGCAGCTTGCAGGGTCAGCGGATGCTGACAGATACGCAGTATTTT
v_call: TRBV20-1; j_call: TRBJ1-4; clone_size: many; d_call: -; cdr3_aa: CSASGQGSGMDEKLFF; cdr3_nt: TGCAGTGCTAGCGGCCAGGGGAGCGGTATGGATGAAAAACTGTTTTTT
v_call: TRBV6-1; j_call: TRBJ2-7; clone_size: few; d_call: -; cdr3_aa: CASSEVLFLREQYF; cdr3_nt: TGTGCCAGCAGTGAAGTGTTGTTCCTTCGCGAGCAGTACTTC
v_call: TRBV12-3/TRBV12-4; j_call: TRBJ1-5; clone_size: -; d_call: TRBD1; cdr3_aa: CASSPGTGGASNQPQHF; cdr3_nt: TGTGCCAGCAGCCCCGGGACAGGGGGCGCAAGCAATCAGCCCCAGCATTTT
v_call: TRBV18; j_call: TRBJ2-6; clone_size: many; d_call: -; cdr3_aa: CASSPGLGTGANVLTF; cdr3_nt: TGTGCCAGCTCACCAGGCCTCGGGACTGGGGCCAACGTCCTGACTTTC
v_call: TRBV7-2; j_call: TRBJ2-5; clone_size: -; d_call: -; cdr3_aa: CASIRGLGETQYF; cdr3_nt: TGTGCCAGCATAAGGGGATTGGGGGAGACCCAGTACTTC
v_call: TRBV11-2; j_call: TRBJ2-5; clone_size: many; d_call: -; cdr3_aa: CASSLDPKGETQYF; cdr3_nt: TGTGCCAGCAGCTTAGATCCGAAAGGAGAGACCCAGTACTTC
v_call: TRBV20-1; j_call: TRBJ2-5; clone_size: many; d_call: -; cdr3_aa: CSARDQGSQETQYF; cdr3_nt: TGCAGTGCTAGAGATCAGGGCAGCCAAGAGACCCAGTACTTC
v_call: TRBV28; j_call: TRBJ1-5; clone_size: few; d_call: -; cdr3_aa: CASSSHNQPQHF; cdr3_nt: TGTGCCAGCAGTTCCCACAACCAGCCCCAGCATTTT
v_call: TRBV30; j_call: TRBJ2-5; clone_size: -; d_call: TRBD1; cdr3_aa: CAWDTGGRETQYF; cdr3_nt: TGTGCCTGGGACACAGGGGGCCGTGAGACCCAGTACTTC
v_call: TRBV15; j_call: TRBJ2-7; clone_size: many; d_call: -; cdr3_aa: CATSRDPSGSEQYF; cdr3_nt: TGTGCCACCAGCAGAGATCCCTCCGGGAGCGAGCAGTACTTC
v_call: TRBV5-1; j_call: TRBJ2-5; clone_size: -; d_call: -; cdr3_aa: CASSLDGRGQETQYF; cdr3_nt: TGCGCCAGCAGCTTGGACGGCAGGGGCCAAGAGACCCAGTACTTC
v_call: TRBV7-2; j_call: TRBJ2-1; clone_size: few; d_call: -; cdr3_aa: CASSLVDEQFF; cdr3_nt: TGTGCCAGCAGCTTAGTAGATGAGCAGTTCTTC
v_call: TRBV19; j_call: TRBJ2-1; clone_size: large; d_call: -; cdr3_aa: CASSTDYNEQFF; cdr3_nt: TGTGCCAGTAGTACAGACTACAATGAGCAGTTCTTC
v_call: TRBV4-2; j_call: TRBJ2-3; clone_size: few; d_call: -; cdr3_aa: CASSRAEGRSDTQYF; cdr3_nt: TGTGCCAGCAGCCGGGCAGAGGGGCGATCAGATACGCAGTATTTT
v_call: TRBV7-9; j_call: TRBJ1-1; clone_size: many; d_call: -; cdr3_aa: CASSSLQRLNTEAFF; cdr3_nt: TGTGCCAGCAGCTCATTGCAGCGTCTGAACACTGAAGCTTTCTTT
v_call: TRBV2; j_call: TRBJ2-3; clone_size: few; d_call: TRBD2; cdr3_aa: CASRAELAGGPTQYF; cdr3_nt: TGTGCCAGCAGGGCCGAACTAGCGGGGGGGCCTACGCAGTATTTT
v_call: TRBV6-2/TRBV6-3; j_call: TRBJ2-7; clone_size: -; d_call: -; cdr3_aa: CASSRPVPFSYEQYF; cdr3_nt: TGTGCCAGCAGCCGGCCGGTTCCCTTCTCCTACGAGCAGTACTTC
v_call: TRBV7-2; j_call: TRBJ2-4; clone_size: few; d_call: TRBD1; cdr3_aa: CASSTGTGLNIQYF; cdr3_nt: TGTGCCAGCAGCACCGGGACAGGTCTAAACATTCAGTACTTC
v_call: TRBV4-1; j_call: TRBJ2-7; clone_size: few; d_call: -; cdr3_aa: CASSQDSGLSYEQYF; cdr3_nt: TGCGCCAGCAGCCAAGATTCAGGGCTCTCCTACGAGCAGTACTTC
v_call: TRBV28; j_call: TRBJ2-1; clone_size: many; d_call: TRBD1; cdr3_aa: CASSPGTGYINEQFF; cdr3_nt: TGTGCCAGCAGTCCAGGGACAGGGTATATCAATGAGCAGTTCTTC
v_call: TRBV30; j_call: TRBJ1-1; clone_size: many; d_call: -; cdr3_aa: CAWSRLNTEAFF; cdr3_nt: TGTGCCTGGAGTCGGTTGAACACTGAAGCTTTCTTT
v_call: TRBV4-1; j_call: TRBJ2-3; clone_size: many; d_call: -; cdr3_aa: CASSQATPDTQYF; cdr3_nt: TGCGCCAGCAGCCAAGCAACCCCAGATACGCAGTATTTT
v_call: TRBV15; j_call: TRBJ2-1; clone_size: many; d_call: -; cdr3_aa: CATSREVKIQEQFF; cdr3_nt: TGTGCCACCAGCAGAGAAGTCAAGATCCAGGAGCAGTTCTTC
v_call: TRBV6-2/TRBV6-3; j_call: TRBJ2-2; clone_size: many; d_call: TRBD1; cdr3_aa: CASSYPGTGMDTGELFF; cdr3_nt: TGTGCCAGCAGTTACCCAGGGACAGGGATGGACACCGGGGAGCTGTTTTTT
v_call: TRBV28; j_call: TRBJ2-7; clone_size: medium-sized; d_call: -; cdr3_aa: CASETKQGGSYEQYF; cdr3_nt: TGTGCCAGCGAGACGAAACAGGGCGGTTCCTACGAGCAGTACTTC
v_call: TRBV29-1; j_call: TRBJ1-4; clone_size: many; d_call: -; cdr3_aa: CSVVQGTNEKLFF; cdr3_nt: TGCAGCGTTGTGCAGGGAACTAATGAAAAACTGTTTTTT
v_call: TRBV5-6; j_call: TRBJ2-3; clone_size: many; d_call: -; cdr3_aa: CASNQGDTQYF; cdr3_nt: TGTGCCAGCAACCAGGGTGATACGCAGTATTTT
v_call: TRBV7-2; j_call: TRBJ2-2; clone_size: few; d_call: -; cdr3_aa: CASSFGPSGELFF; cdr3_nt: TGTGCCAGCAGCTTCGGACCATCCGGGGAGCTGTTTTTT
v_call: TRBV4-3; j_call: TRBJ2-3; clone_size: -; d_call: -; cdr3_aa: CASSQAGLTDTQYF; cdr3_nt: TGCGCCAGCAGCCAGGCGGGCCTAACAGATACGCAGTATTTT
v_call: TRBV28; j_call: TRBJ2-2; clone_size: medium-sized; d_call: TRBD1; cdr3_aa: CASSLLTRQGLGGELFF; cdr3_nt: TGTGCCAGCAGTTTGCTTACCCGACAGGGGCTTGGCGGGGAGCTGTTTTTT
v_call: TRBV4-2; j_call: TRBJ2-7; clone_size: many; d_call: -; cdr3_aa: CASSQLPLDEQYF; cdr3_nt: TGTGCCAGCAGCCAACTCCCTCTGGACGAGCAGTACTTC
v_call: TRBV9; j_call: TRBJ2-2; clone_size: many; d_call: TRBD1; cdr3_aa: CASSRTGGPNTGELFF; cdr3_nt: TGTGCCAGCAGCAGGACAGGGGGCCCGAACACCGGGGAGCTGTTTTTT
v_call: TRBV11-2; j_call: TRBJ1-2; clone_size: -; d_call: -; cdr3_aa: CASSLDRRGSDGYTF; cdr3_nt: TGTGCCAGCAGCTTAGATCGAAGGGGCTCGGATGGCTACACCTTC
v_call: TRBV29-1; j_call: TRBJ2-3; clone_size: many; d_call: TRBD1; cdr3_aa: CSVEAGTGVGDTQYF; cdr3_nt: TGCAGCGTTGAAGCCGGGACAGGGGTAGGAGATACGCAGTATTTT
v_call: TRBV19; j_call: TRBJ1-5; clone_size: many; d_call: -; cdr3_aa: CASRGLDNQPQHF; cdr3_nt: TGTGCCAGCAGGGGTTTGGACAATCAGCCCCAGCATTTT
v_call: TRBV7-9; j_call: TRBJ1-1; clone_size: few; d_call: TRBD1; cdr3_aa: CASSSGQGSTEAFF; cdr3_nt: TGTGCCAGCAGCTCAGGACAGGGATCCACTGAAGCTTTCTTT